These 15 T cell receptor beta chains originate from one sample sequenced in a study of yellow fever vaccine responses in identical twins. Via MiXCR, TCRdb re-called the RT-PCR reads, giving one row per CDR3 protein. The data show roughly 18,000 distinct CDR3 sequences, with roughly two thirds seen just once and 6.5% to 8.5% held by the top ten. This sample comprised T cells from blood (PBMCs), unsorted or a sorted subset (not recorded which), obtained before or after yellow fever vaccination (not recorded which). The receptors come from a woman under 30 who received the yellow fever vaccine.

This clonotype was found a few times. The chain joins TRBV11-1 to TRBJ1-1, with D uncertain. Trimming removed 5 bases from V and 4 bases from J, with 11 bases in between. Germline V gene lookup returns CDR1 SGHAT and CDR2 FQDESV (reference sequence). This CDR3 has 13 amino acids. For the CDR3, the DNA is TGTGCCAGCAGCCCTGCAAGAGGCACTGAAGCTTTCTTT. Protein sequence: CASSPARGTEAFF.

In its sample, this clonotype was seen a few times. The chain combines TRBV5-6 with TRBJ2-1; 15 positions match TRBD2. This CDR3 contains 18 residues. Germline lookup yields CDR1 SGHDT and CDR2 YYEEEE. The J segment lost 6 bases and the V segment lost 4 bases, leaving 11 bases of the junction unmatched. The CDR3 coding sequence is TGTGCCAGCAGCCCAACCGCTGGGACTAGCGGGGGGCTCAATGAGCAGTTCTTC. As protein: CASSPTAGTSGGLNEQFF.

This chain's CDR3 is CASSFTGAANGGYTF. The DNA of the CDR3 is TGCGCCAGCAGCTTCACAGGGGCCGCCAATGGTGGCTACACCTTC. The chain combines TRBV5-1 with TRBJ1-2, with 7 bases fitting TRBD1. The CDR3 runs 15 residues. Germline V gives CDR1 SGHRS, CDR2 YFSETQ. V shed 2 bases, J shed 7 bases, and the junction held 11 bases outside the gene matches.

CDR3 amino acids: CASSPPGGSRQGLSEAFF. CDR3 DNA sequence: TGTGCCAGCTCACCCCCGGGTGGGAGCCGACAGGGTCTCTCTGAAGCTTTCTTT. This chain connects TRBV18 to TRBJ1-1, with 7 bases that match TRBD1. V was pared by 3 bases and J by 6 bases, with 19 bases of the junction left unmatched. This CDR3 contains 18 residues. CDR1 KGHSH and CDR2 LQKENI come from the germline V gene.

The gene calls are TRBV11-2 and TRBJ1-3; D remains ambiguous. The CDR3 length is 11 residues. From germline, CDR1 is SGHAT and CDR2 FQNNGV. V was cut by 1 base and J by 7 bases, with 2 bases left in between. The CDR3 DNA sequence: TGTGCCAGCAGCTTAGCCAACACCATATATTTT. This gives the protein CASSLANTIYF.

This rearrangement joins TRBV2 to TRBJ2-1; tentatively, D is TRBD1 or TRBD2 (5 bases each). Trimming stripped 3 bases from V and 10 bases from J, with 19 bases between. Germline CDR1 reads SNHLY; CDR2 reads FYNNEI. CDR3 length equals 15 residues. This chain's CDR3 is CASSDWTGVQGEQFF. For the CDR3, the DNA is TGTGCCAGCAGTGACTGGACCGGGGTCCAGGGAGAGCAGTTCTTC.

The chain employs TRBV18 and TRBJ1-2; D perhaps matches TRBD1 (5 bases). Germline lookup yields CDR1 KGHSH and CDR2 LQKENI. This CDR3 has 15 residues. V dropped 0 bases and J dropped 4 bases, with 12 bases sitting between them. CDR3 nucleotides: TGTGCCAGCTCACCACCGTTGGGGGAATCCTATGGCTACACCTTC. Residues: CASSPPLGESYGYTF.

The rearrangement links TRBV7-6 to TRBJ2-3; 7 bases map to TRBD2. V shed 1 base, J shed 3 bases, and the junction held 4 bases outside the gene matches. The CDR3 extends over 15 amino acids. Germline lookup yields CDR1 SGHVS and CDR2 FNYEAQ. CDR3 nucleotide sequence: TGTGCCAGCAGCTTAGGCGGGAGTAGGACAGATACGCAGTATTTT. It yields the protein CASSLGGSRTDTQYF. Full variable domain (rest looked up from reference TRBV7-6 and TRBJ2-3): GAGVSQSPRYKVTKRGQDVALRCDPISGHVSLYWYRQALGQGPEFLTYFNYEAQQDKSGLPNDRFSAERPEGSISTLTIQRTEQRDSAMYRCASSLGGSRTDTQYFGPGTRLTVL.

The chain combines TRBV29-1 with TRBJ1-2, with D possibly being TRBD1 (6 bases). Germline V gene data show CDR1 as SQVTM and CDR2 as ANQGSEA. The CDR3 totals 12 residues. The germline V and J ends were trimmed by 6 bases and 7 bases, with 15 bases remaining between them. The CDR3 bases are TGCAGCGTGGGGGGCGGGGCGCTTGGCTACACCTTC. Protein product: CSVGGGALGYTF.

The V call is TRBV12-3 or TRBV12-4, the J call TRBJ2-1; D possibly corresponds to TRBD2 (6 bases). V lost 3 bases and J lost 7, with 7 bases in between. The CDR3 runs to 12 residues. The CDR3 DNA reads TGTGCCAGCAGTTTTGGGGGGAATGAGCAGTTCTTC. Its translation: CASSFGGNEQFF.

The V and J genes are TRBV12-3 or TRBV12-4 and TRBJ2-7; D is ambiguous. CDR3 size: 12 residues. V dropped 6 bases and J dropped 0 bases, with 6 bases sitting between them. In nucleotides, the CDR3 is TGTGCCAGCAGCCCCGACTCCTACGAGCAGTACTTC. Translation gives CASSPDSYEQYF.

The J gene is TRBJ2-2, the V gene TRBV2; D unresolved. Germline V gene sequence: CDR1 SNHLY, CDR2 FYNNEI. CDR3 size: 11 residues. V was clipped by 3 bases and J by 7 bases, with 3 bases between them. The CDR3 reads CASSDIGELFF. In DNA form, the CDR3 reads TGTGCCAGCAGTGACATCGGGGAGCTGTTTTTT.

The CDR3 is CASSLTGLGAEAFF. DNA of the CDR3: TGTGCCAGCAGTTTAACAGGCCTGGGCGCTGAAGCTTTCTTT. The chain has TRBV12-3 or TRBV12-4 and TRBJ1-1, with D possibly TRBD1 on 5 matching bases. The CDR3 has 14 residues. With 2 bases removed from V and 6 bases from J, the gap between germline ends came to 13 bases.

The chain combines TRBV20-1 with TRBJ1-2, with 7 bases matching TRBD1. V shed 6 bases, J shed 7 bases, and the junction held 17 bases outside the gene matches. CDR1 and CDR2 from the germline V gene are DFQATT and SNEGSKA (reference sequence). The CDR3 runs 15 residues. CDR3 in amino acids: CSALSGQGVNVGYTF. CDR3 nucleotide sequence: TGCAGTGCCCTGAGTGGGCAGGGGGTTAATGTTGGCTACACCTTC.

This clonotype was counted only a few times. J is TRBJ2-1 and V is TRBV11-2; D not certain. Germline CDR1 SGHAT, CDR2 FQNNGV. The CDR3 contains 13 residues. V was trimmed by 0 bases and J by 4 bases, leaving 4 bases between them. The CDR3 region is CASSLEPYNEQFF. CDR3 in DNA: TGTGCCAGCAGCTTAGAACCTTACAATGAGCAGTTCTTC.